Below, 13 T cell receptor beta chains from the same sample are listed, as sequenced in a study of blood T cell repertoires in COVID-19. TCRdb keeps only in-frame clones here, not all; method: immunoSEQ multiplex PCR. The sample holds about 150,000 clones; 80% to 90% are singletons and the top ten take 13%. Sequenced: peripheral blood. All receptors come from a man aged 18 to 30 with COVID-19, enrolled during active disease.

The chain combines TRBV23-1 with TRBJ2-1; 7 positions match TRBD1. TRBV23-1 counts as an open reading frame of uncertain function. The CDR3 extends over 16 amino acids. Germline trimming cut 4 bases from V and 0 bases from J; bases unmatched to any gene: 6. The CDR3 spells CASSPTGSSSYNEQFF. The CDR3 nucleotides read TGCGCCAGCAGTCCGACAGGGTCAAGCTCCTACAATGAGCAGTTCTTC.

V usage is TRBV28 and J usage is TRBJ1-1, with D perhaps matching TRBD1 (6 bases). Trimming stripped 9 bases from V and 0 bases from J, with 14 bases between. The CDR3 length is 14 residues. Looked up from germline, CDR1 is MDHEN and CDR2 is SYDVKM. The CDR3, as DNA: TGTGCCAGTACAGGGATCGTCATGAACACTGAAGCTTTCTTT. This translates into CASTGIVMNTEAFF. The whole variable domain, remainder taken from reference TRBV28 and TRBJ1-1, is DVKVTQSSRYLVKRTGEKVFLECVQDMDHENMFWYRQDPGLGLRLIYFSYDVKMKEKGDIPEGYSVSREKKERFSLILESASTNQTSMYLCASTGIVMNTEAFFGQGTRLTVV.

V usage is TRBV28 and J usage is TRBJ2-1; the match to TRBD2 covers 10 bases. Germline-derived CDR1 and CDR2 are MDHEN and SYDVKM. The trim removed 5 bases at V and 5 bases at J, leaving 6 bases unmatched. The CDR3 is 15 amino acids. The CDR3 sequence is CASSHLGLADNEQFF. The CDR3 region has the DNA TGTGCCAGCAGTCACCTCGGACTAGCGGACAATGAGCAGTTCTTC.

This clone was picked up a small number of times. CDR3 protein: CASSVGGGDGSQPTGPLHF. In DNA form, the CDR3 reads TGTGCCAGCAGCGTAGGAGGGGGGGACGGATCCCAACCCACCGGACCCCTCCACTTT. This chain joins TRBV9 and TRBJ1-6, with D perhaps matching TRBD1 (6 bases). Germline assignment: CDR1 SGDLS and CDR2 YYNGEE. V was shortened by 0 bases and J by 12 bases, with 28 bases between the two germline ends. The CDR3 runs 19 residues.

The chain carries TRBV29-1 and TRBJ2-1; 14 bases are shared with TRBD2. Germline V CDR1 and CDR2: SQVTM, ANQGSEA. The ends lost 7 bases at V and 6 bases at J; junction bases unmatched: 2. The CDR3 is 13 residues long. CDR3 sequence reads: CSAGTSGSNEQFF. CDR3 in DNA: TGCAGCGCCGGGACTAGCGGGAGCAATGAGCAGTTCTTC.

CDR3 residues: CASSGLAGVFGDTQYF. CDR3 DNA: TGTGCCAGCTCGGGGCTAGCGGGAGTCTTTGGAGATACGCAGTATTTT. The V gene is TRBV18, the J gene TRBJ2-3, with 10 bases matching TRBD2. The CDR3 runs 16 residues. Germline V gives CDR1 KGHSH, CDR2 LQKENI. V lost 6 bases and J lost 5; bases outside the gene matches: 11.

Turning to this clone: The sample carries other DNA sequences with the same CDR3. CDR3 amino acids: CASSLAGGTDTQYF. In DNA, the CDR3 is TGCGCCAGCAGCTTAGCGGGAGGGACAGATACGCAGTATTTT. The chain employs TRBV5-1 and TRBJ2-3; the match to TRBD2 covers 10 bases. With 2 bases clipped from V and 3 bases from J, the junction kept 0 bases outside the gene matches. Germline values: CDR1 SGHRS, CDR2 YFSETQ. The CDR3 spans 14 residues. The full variable domain, with the rest looked up from reference TRBV5-1 and TRBJ2-3, is KAGVTQTPRYLIKTRGQQVTLSCSPISGHRSVSWYQQTPGQGLQFLFEYFSETQRNKGNFPGRFSGRQFSNSRSEMNVSTLELGDSALYLCASSLAGGTDTQYFGPGTRLTVL.

This chain joins TRBV30 and TRBJ1-4, with 9 bases that match TRBD1. CDR1 is GTSNPN, CDR2 SVGIG, per germline (reference sequence). Unmatched junction bases numbered 4, after V lost 0 bases and J lost 8 bases. The CDR3 totals 14 residues. The CDR3 reads CAWSVGGQGEKLFF. The CDR3 nucleotides are TGTGCCTGGAGTGTAGGGGGACAGGGCGAAAAACTGTTTTTT.

The V call is TRBV5-4, the J call TRBJ2-7, with D possibly matching TRBD1 (5 bases). V lost 0 bases to trimming and J lost 3 bases, with 16 bases between them. The CDR3 length is 16 residues. CDR1 and CDR2 (germline): SGHNT, YYREEE (reference sequence). The CDR3 here is CASSLAAGHLNYEQYF. CDR3 DNA sequence: TGTGCCAGCAGCTTGGCCGCTGGACACCTGAACTACGAGCAGTACTTC.

This chain connects TRBV27 to TRBJ1-6; TRBD1 matches 7 bases. Germline V lookup: CDR1 MNHEY, CDR2 SMNVEV (reference sequence). This CDR3 has 15 amino acids. J lost 3 bases, V lost 2 bases, and 1 base had no gene match. The CDR3 protein is CASSLRDSYNSPLHF. CDR3 nucleotide sequence: TGTGCCAGCAGTTTAAGGGACAGCTATAATTCACCCCTCCACTTT.

The chain employs TRBV11-2 and TRBJ1-2; D unclear. Per the germline V gene, CDR1 is SGHAT and CDR2 is FQNNGV. The CDR3 is 13 amino acids. V lost 6 bases and J lost 8, with 16 bases in between. As DNA, the CDR3 is TGTGCCAGCAGTGTAGGGAGTTCGAGAGGCTACACCTTC. Translated, it gives CASSVGSSRGYTF.

This rearrangement joins TRBV5-6 to TRBJ2-7, with D maybe TRBD1 (5 bases). Germline CDR1 SGHDT, CDR2 YYEEEE. Trimming took 0 bases from V and 6 from J, leaving 7 bases between them. The CDR3 totals 12 residues. CDR3 in amino acids: CASSLGRAEQYF. As DNA, the CDR3 is TGTGCCAGCAGCTTGGGCAGGGCCGAGCAGTACTTC.

CDR3 protein: CASSFKFSRSPLHF. Here the CDR3 DNA reads TGTGCCAGCAGTTTTAAGTTTAGCCGTTCACCCCTCCACTTT. J is TRBJ1-6 and V is TRBV28; D is unresolved. The CDR3 spans 14 residues. Germline V gene sequence: CDR1 MDHEN, CDR2 SYDVKM. Trimming left V 3 bases short and J 9 bases short, with 12 bases between.